The 30 T cell receptor beta chains below were found in one sample sequenced in a study of identical twins. TCRdb called the 5' RACE reads again in MiXCR, with one record for every CDR3 protein. The sample includes 210,000 or so distinct CDR3 sequences, 15% of them seen just once. These data were likewise used in another study, on T cells expressing NK-cell markers.

The specimen sequenced was CD8+ T cells sorted from blood. The receptors originated from a woman younger than 30 in good health.

This clonotype was detected only a few times. This chain links TRBV9 with TRBJ2-3; no reliable D call. V lost 4 bases to trimming and J lost 4 bases, with 10 bases between them. The germline CDR1 and CDR2 sequences are SGDLS and YYNGEE. This CDR3 has 13 residues. CDR3 sequence (DNA): TGTGCCAGCAGCCCACGCACGGCAGATACGCAGTATTTT. Translating gives CASSPRTADTQYF.

This clonotype has only a few counts. The CDR3 region is CASRPGQGLSYEQYF. CDR3 DNA sequence: TGTGCCAGCAGACCGGGACAGGGGCTCTCCTACGAGCAGTACTTC. The chain couples TRBV12-3 or TRBV12-4 to TRBJ2-7, with 10 nucleotides matching TRBD1. V gave up 6 bases and J gave up 0 bases; unmatched junction bases: 5. CDR3 length: 15 residues.

There are a few counts of this clonotype. The chain uses TRBV3-1 and TRBJ2-5; no clear D. CDR1 is LGHDT and CDR2 is YNNKEL in the germline V gene (reference sequence). The CDR3 sequence is 13 residues long. The V gene lost 3 bases and the J gene lost 5 bases, with 10 bases spanning the gap. The CDR3 loop reads CASSQVDRETQYF. In DNA form, the CDR3 reads TGTGCCAGCAGCCAGGTCGACCGGGAGACCCAGTACTTC.

The rearrangement links TRBV18 to TRBJ2-7; no reliable D call. The CDR3 spans 14 residues. Germline values: CDR1 KGHSH, CDR2 LQKENI. Trimming shortened V by 1 base and J by 2 bases, and 9 bases separated the two germline ends. The CDR3 loop reads CASSPRFRTYEQYF. The CDR3, as DNA: TGTGCCAGCTCACCACGGTTCAGGACCTACGAGCAGTACTTC. Drawing the rest from reference TRBV18 and TRBJ2-7, the complete variable domain is NAGVMQNPRHLVRRRGQEARLRCSPMKGHSHVYWYRQLPEEGLKFMVYLQKENIIDESGMPKERFSAEFPKEGPSILRIQQVVRGDSAAYFCASSPRFRTYEQYFGPGTRLTVT.

The chain joins TRBV3-1 to TRBJ1-1, with D possibly being TRBD1 (6 bases). Deletions cut 7 bases from V and 4 bases from J, with 16 bases between. Germline CDR1 LGHDT, CDR2 YNNKEL (reference sequence). The CDR3 extends over 14 amino acids. The DNA of the CDR3 is TGTGCCAGCACCACCGGAGGAGGGGGCACTGAAGCTTTCTTT. It specifies CASTTGGGGTEAFF.

The chain recombines TRBV5-6 with TRBJ1-2; D possibly corresponds to TRBD1 (6 bases). V lost 4 bases to trimming and J lost 2 bases, with 24 bases between them. Germline V gene lookup returns CDR1 SGHDT and CDR2 YYEEEE. This CDR3 has 18 amino acids. The CDR3 DNA sequence: TGTGCCAGCAGCCTCCTACGGTTACAGGGAAAAGAGAACTATGGCTACACCTTC. It yields the protein CASSLLRLQGKENYGYTF.

The V gene is TRBV2, the J gene TRBJ2-2; weak D call: TRBD2 (5 bases). With 9 bases removed from V and 1 base from J, the gap between germline ends came to 9 bases. Germline-derived CDR1 and CDR2 are SNHLY and FYNNEI. There are 13 residues in the CDR3. This chain's CDR3 is CARMGENTGELFF. The CDR3 region has the DNA TGTGCCAGGATGGGAGAGAACACCGGGGAGCTGTTTTTT. Using reference TRBV2 and TRBJ2-2 for the parts outside the CDR3, the full variable domain is EPEVTQTPSHQVTQMGQEVILRCVPISNHLYFYWYRQILGQKVEFLVSFYNNEISEKSEIFDDQFSVERPDGSNFTLKIRSTKLEDSAMYFCARMGENTGELFFGEGSRLTVL.

The table lists this clonotype with many counts. CDR3 sequence: CAWSIYGTFYGYTF. As DNA, the CDR3 is TGTGCCTGGAGTATCTACGGGACGTTCTATGGCTACACCTTC. This chain uses TRBV30 with TRBJ1-2, with D possibly being TRBD1 (5 bases). Germline loops: CDR1 GTSNPN, CDR2 SVGIG (reference sequence). CDR3 length: 14 residues. V lost 2 bases and J 4 bases, leaving 14 bases between the germline ends.

This clonotype has only a few counts. The rearrangement joins TRBV20-1 to TRBJ2-7, with D hard to call. In germline, CDR1 is DFQATT, CDR2 SNEGSKA (reference sequence). V was shortened by 2 bases and J by 3 bases, with 5 bases between the two germline ends. This CDR3 has 11 amino acids. Here the CDR3 DNA reads TGCAGTGCTAGAACTATCTACGAGCAGTACTTC. It codes for CSARTIYEQYF.

V is TRBV6-5 and J is TRBJ1-1, with D possibly matching TRBD1 (5 bases). Trimming left V 2 bases short and J 7 bases short, with 14 bases between. Germline V gene lookup returns CDR1 MNHEY and CDR2 SVGAGI. The CDR3 runs 14 residues. This CDR3 is CASSYGSRADEAFF. The CDR3 bases are TGTGCCAGCAGTTACGGGAGCAGGGCTGATGAAGCTTTCTTT.

This clonotype was counted between two and nine times. The V call is TRBV10-3, the J call TRBJ1-4; D remains ambiguous. CDR3 length: 14 residues. Germline V gives CDR1 ENHRY, CDR2 SYGVKD. V was shortened by 7 bases and J by 7 bases, with 16 bases between the two germline ends. CDR3 sequence: CAITDDQRGEKLFF. Here the CDR3 DNA reads TGTGCCATCACGGATGACCAACGGGGTGAAAAACTGTTTTTT.

Turning to this clonotype: Germline is not matched at one junction end, which may reflect a read error. This chain uses TRBV10-3 with TRBJ1-5; D gene ambiguous. Germline lookup yields CDR1 ENHRY and CDR2 SYGVKD. This CDR3 contains 14 residues. In nucleotides, the CDR3 is TGTGCCATCAGTGTCGGAGGGTCTCTTCAGCCCCAGCAATTT. Protein sequence: CAISVGGSLQPQQF.

The rearrangement links TRBV4-1 to TRBJ2-7; D is ambiguous. V gave up 3 bases and J gave up 1 base, with 16 bases separating them. Germline CDR1 reads MGHRA; CDR2 reads YSYEKL. The CDR3 is 16 residues long. Here the CDR3 DNA reads TGCGCCAGCAGCCAGCTACCGTGGTTCACGTCCTACGAGCAGTACTTC. It specifies CASSQLPWFTSYEQYF.

This clonotype turned up a few times. J is TRBJ1-2 and V is TRBV2, with D hard to call. The CDR3 is 13 amino acids. In germline, CDR1 is SNHLY, CDR2 FYNNEI. This CDR3 reads CAALGRAAYGYTF. In nucleotides, the CDR3 is TGTGCAGCCCTCGGACGAGCTGCCTATGGCTACACCTTC.

As to this clonotype: This likely comes from a read error, as the CDR3 has no conserved phenylalanine or tryptophan at its end. V gene TRBV28 combines with J gene TRBJ2-7; 7 bases map to TRBD2. J lost 5 bases, V lost 1 base, and 8 bases had no gene match. The CDR3 spans 15 residues. Per the germline V gene, CDR1 is MDHEN and CDR2 is SYDVKM. CDR3 sequence: CASSLSGGRRHEQYL. For the CDR3, the DNA is TGTGCCAGCAGTTTATCGGGGGGAAGGAGACACGAGCAGTACCTC.

The rearrangement joins TRBV3-1 to TRBJ2-2; 7 bases line up with TRBD2. From germline, CDR1 is LGHDT and CDR2 YNNKEL (reference sequence). J lost 7 bases, V lost 4 bases, and 6 bases had no gene match. The CDR3 has 14 amino acids. CDR3 sequence reads: CASSREGRDGELFF. The CDR3 DNA reads as TGTGCCAGCAGCCGGGAAGGGAGGGACGGGGAGCTGTTTTTT.

The chain carries TRBV12-5 and TRBJ1-1; a weak D match, TRBD1 (6 bases). Germline CDR1 is LGHNT and CDR2 is FRNRAP. Trimming left V 6 bases short and J 1 base short, with 9 bases between. CDR3 length: 13 residues. CDR3 DNA: TGTGCTAGTGGGGGGGGGGCGAACACTGAAGCTTTCTTT. It is translated as CASGGGANTEAFF.

The rearrangement links TRBV19 to TRBJ2-1; 9 bases map to TRBD2. The CDR3 totals 15 residues. Germline CDR1 reads LNHDA; CDR2 reads SQIVND (reference sequence). The V segment lost 2 bases and the J segment 8 bases; nucleotides outside the gene matches: 7. The CDR3 DNA sequence: TGTGCCAGTAGTATACTAGCGGGGCCCTCCGATGAGCAGTTCTTC. Its translation is CASSILAGPSDEQFF.

This clonotype appeared a few times. This chain links TRBV7-9 with TRBJ2-1, with unresolved D. The CDR3 is 12 amino acids. Trimming shortened V by 1 base and J by 8 bases, and 6 bases separated the two germline ends. CDR1 and CDR2 (germline): SEHNR, FQNEAQ (reference sequence). Here the CDR3 DNA reads TGTGCCAGCAGCTTAGAGTTCGATGAGCAGTTCTTC. Amino acid sequence: CASSLEFDEQFF.

This clonotype was detected a few times. The chain has TRBV29-1 and TRBJ1-1, with unresolved D. With 4 bases removed from V and 6 bases from J, the gap between germline ends came to 12 bases. Germline CDR1 SQVTM, CDR2 ANQGSEA. The CDR3 is 12 residues long. CDR3 DNA: TGCAGCGTTGTCCGGGAAGCCCCTGAAGCTTTCTTT. It codes for CSVVREAPEAFF.

The chain links TRBV30 to TRBJ2-1; D is undetermined. The CDR3 runs 15 residues. From germline, CDR1 is GTSNPN and CDR2 SVGIG (reference sequence). V lost 6 bases, J lost 9 bases, and 24 bases lay in between. The CDR3 nucleotides are TGTGCCTGTGGGGTGACTCACATATACAACGGTGAGCAGTTCTTC. This encodes CACGVTHIYNGEQFF.

This clonotype was observed a handful of times. The chain combines TRBV10-1 with TRBJ2-3; no firm D call. CDR1 and CDR2 from the germline V gene are WNHNN and SYGVQD (reference sequence). The CDR3 spans 15 residues. The V end was cut by 3 bases, the J end by 2 bases, with 12 bases between. The CDR3 region is CASSDGLTFTDTQYF. The CDR3 bases are TGCGCCAGCAGTGATGGGCTCACTTTCACAGATACGCAGTATTTT.

The chain combines TRBV29-1 with TRBJ2-1; D gene uncertain. CDR3 length: 15 amino acids. V shed 8 bases and J shed 0 bases, with 17 bases lying between them. Germline CDR1 reads SQVTM; CDR2 reads ANQGSEA. CDR3 in DNA: TGCAGCCCCCGCCCGTGGGCGAGCTCCTACAATGAGCAGTTCTTC. It yields the protein CSPRPWASSYNEQFF.

The V call is TRBV20-1, the J call TRBJ2-7, with TRBD2 matching over 8 bases. Germline V gene sequence: CDR1 DFQATT, CDR2 SNEGSKA (reference sequence). This CDR3 contains 15 residues. J gave up 0 bases and V 1 base, and 5 bases lay outside the gene matches. The CDR3, as DNA: TGCAGTGCTAGAGGTTCGACTAGCGCCTCCTACGAGCAGTACTTC. Protein: CSARGSTSASYEQYF.

This clonotype was seen only a few times. This chain connects TRBV11-2 to TRBJ2-1; 7 bases are shared with TRBD2. Germline V lookup: CDR1 SGHAT, CDR2 FQNNGV. This CDR3 contains 15 residues. V dropped 4 bases and J dropped 6; count of bases not matched to a gene: 9. The CDR3 DNA follows: TGTGCCAGCAGCTCGCCGGAGCTAGCGGCCAATGAGCAGTTCTTC. This sequence encodes CASSSPELAANEQFF. Full variable domain (rest looked up from reference TRBV11-2 and TRBJ2-1): EAGVAQSPRYKIIEKRQSVAFWCNPISGHATLYWYQQILGQGPKLLIQFQNNGVVDDSQLPKDRFSAERLKGVDSTLKIQPAKLEDSAVYLCASSSPELAANEQFFGPGTRLTVL.

This clonotype was counted a few times. The V and J genes are TRBV27 and TRBJ2-3; 8 bases align to TRBD2. Looked up from germline, CDR1 is MNHEY and CDR2 is SMNVEV (reference sequence). The V and J ends lost 4 bases and 3 bases, in that order; junction bases with no gene match: 9. The CDR3 is 16 amino acids. For the CDR3, the DNA is TGTGCCAGCAGTTCCTGGGTCGGGGGGGCAACAGATACGCAGTATTTT. Amino acid sequence: CASSSWVGGATDTQYF.

This clonotype was seen a few times. The chain has TRBV11-3 and TRBJ2-3; TRBD2 matches at 12 bases. V lost 5 bases and J lost 5; bases outside the gene matches: 8. This CDR3 contains 16 residues. Germline lookup yields CDR1 SGHNT and CDR2 YENEEA. The CDR3 loop is CASSPRTSGTKDTQYF. The CDR3 DNA reads as TGTGCCAGCAGCCCGCGGACTAGCGGGACGAAAGATACGCAGTATTTT. Full variable domain (missing parts from reference TRBV11-3 and TRBJ2-3): EAGVVQSPRYKIIEKKQPVAFWCNPISGHNTLYWYLQNLGQGPELLIRYENEEAVDDSQLPKDRFSAERLKGVDSTLKIQPAELGDSAVYLCASSPRTSGTKDTQYFGPGTRLTVL.

The rearrangement joins TRBV7-6 to TRBJ1-4; the match to TRBD1 covers 7 bases. CDR3 size: 15 residues. CDR1 and CDR2 (germline): SGHVS, FNYEAQ. Trimming cost V 6 bases and J 7 bases; bases outside gene matches: 11. CDR3 bases: TGTGCCAGCAGTCGTTTACAGGGGCCGGGTGAAAAACTGTTTTTT. As protein: CASSRLQGPGEKLFF. The variable domain in full, with the rest retrieved from reference TRBV7-6 and TRBJ1-4, is GAGVSQSPRYKVTKRGQDVALRCDPISGHVSLYWYRQALGQGPEFLTYFNYEAQQDKSGLPNDRFSAERPEGSISTLTIQRTEQRDSAMYRCASSRLQGPGEKLFFGSGTQLSVL.

V gene TRBV1 combines with J gene TRBJ2-1; the D call in the table, TRBD1, was not verified against the DNA. TRBV1 is assigned pseudogene status. The CDR3 has 14 residues. This chain's CDR3 is CTNVPGTPYNEQFF. CDR3 nucleotide sequence: TGCACCAACGTCCCGGGGACCCCCTACAATGAGCAGTTCTTC.

The J gene is TRBJ2-3, the V gene TRBV12-3 or TRBV12-4; a weak D match, TRBD2 (6 bases). The CDR3 covers 16 residues. V was pared by 5 bases and J by 2 bases, with 17 bases between. CDR3 sequence reads: CASSVSEVADTDTQYF. As DNA, the CDR3 is TGTGCCAGCAGTGTCTCTGAGGTAGCGGACACAGATACGCAGTATTTT.